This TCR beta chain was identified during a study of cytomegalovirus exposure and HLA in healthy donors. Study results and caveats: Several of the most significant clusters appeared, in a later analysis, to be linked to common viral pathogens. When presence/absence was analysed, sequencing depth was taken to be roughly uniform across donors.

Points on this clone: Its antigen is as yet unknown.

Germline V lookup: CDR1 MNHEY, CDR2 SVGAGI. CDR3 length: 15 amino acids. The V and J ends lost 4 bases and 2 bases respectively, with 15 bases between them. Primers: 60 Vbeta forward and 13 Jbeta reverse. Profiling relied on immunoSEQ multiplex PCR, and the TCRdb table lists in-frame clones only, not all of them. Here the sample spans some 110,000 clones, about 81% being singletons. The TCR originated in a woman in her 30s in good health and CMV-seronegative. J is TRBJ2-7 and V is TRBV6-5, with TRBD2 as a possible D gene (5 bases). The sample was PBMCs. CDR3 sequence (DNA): TGTGCCAGCAGTTCGCGGGCTCCCGGAACCTACGAGCAGTACTTC. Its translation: CASSSRAPGTYEQYF.